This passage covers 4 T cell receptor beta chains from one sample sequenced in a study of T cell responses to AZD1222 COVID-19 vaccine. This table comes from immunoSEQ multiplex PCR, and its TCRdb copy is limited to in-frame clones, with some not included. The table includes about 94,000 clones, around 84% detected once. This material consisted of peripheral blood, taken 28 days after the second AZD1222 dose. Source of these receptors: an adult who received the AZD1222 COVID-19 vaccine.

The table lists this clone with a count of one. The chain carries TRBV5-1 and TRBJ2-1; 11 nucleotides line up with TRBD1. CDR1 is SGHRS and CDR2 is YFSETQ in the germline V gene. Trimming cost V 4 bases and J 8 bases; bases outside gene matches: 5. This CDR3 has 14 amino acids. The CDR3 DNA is TGCGCCAGCAGCCACGGACAGGGGGCTGATGAGCAGTTCTTC. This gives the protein CASSHGQGADEQFF.

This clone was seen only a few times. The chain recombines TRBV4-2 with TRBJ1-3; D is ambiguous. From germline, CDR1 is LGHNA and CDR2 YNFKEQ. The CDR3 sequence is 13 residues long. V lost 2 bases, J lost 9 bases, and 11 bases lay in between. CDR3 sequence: CASSQSSLGTIYF. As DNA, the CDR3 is TGTGCCAGCAGCCAATCCTCTCTGGGCACCATATATTTT.

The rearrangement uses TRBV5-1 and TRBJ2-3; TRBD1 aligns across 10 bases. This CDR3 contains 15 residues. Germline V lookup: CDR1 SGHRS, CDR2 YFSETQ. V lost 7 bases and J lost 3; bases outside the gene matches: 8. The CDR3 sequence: CASGGGTGVTDTQYF. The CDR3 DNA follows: TGCGCCAGCGGTGGCGGGACAGGGGTAACAGATACGCAGTATTTT.

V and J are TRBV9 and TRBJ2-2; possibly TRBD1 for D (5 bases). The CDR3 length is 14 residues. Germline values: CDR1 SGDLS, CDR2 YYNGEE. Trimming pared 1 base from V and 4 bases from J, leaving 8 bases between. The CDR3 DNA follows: TGTGCCAGCAGCGTACAGGGTGGCACCGGGGAGCTGTTTTTT. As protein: CASSVQGGTGELFF.